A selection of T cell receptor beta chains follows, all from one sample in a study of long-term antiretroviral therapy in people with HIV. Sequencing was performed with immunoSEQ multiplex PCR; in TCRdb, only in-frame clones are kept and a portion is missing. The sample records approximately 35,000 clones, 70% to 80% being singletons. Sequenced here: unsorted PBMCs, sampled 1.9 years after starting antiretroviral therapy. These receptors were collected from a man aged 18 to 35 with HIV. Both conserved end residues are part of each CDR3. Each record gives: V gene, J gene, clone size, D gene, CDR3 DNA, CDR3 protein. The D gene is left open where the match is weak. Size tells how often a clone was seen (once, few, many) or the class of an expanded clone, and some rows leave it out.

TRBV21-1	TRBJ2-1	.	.	TGTGCCAGCAGCAAAGAAGGGACAGGTTGGCCAGAAGGTGAGCAGTTCTTC	CASSKEGTGWPEGEQFF
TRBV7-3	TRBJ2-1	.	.	TGTGCCAGCAGCTTAAATGCAGGGATGAATGAGCAGTTCTTC	CASSLNAGMNEQFF
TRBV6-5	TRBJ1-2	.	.	TGTGCCAGCAGTTATGACGGGTATGGCTACACCTTC	CASSYDGYGYTF
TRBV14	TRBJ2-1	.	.	TGTGCCAGCGGTATCTACAATGAGCAGTTCTTC	CASGIYNEQFF
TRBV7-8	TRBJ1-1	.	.	TGTGCCAGCAGCCCGGTGGGGGAAAGAGGCAACACTGAAGCTTTCTTT	CASSPVGERGNTEAFF
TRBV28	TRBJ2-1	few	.	TGTGCCAGCAGGGGGAGCTCCTACAATGAGCAGTTCTTC	CASRGSSYNEQFF
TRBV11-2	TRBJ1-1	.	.	TGTGCCAGCAGCTTAAACCCCTCGGCCACTGAAGCTTTCTTT	CASSLNPSATEAFF
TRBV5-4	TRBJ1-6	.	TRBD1	TGTGCCAGCAGCTTGTCAGCAGGACAGGCTTATAATTCACCCCTCCACTTT	CASSLSAGQAYNSPLHF
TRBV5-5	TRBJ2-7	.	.	TGTGCCACCAAACCCATCCCTTCCTACGAGCAGTACTTC	CATKPIPSYEQYF
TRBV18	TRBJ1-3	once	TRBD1	TGTGCCAGCTCAGCCGTGGACAGGGGAAGAAACACCATATATTTT	CASSAVDRGRNTIYF
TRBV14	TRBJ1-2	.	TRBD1	TGTGCCAGCAGCCAAAGCATAACAGGGGCCCTTTACTATGGCTACACCTTC	CASSQSITGALYYGYTF
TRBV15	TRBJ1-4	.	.	TGTGCCACCAGCAGAGGAGAGACGGCAACTAATGAAAAACTGTTTTTT	CATSRGETATNEKLFF
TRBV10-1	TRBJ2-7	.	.	TGCGCCAGCAGTGAGTCGTTCAGGGTGGAGGAGCAGTACTTC	CASSESFRVEEQYF
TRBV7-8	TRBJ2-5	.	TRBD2	TGTGCCAGCAGCTGGGGCGGGGGTAAAGAGACCCAGTACTTC	CASSWGGGKETQYF
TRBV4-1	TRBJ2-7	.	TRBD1	TGCGCCAGCAGCCAACGGCTGGGACAGGGCCACGAGCAGTACTTC	CASSQRLGQGHEQYF
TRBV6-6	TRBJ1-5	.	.	TGTGCCAGCAGTTACGGGAATCGCAATCAGCCCCAGCATTTT	CASSYGNRNQPQHF
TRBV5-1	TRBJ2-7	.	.	TGCGCCAGCAGCTTGGCTACAGGCTTTCGGGACGAGCAGTACTTC	CASSLATGFRDEQYF
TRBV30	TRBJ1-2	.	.	TGTGCCTGGAGTGTAGGCCTCTATTACACCTTC	CAWSVGLYYTF
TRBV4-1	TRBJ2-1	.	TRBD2	TGCGCCAGCAGTCCTCTTGCGGGGGTATACAATGAGCAGTTCTTC	CASSPLAGVYNEQFF
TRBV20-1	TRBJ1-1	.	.	TGCAGTGCTGCGTCAGGGACTGAAGCTTTCTTT	CSAASGTEAFF
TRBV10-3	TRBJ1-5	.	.	TGTGCCATCAGCGATAGCAATCAGCCCCAGCATTTT	CAISDSNQPQHF
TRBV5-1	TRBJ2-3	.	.	TGCGCCAGCAGCCCGGGGACTCAAACTAGCACAGATACGCAGTATTTT	CASSPGTQTSTDTQYF
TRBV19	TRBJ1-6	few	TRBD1	TGTGCCAGTAGTATTGCAGGGGGAGAGTCACCCCTCCACTTT	CASSIAGGESPLHF
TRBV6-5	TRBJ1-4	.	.	TGTGCCAGCAATGGAGCAGCTGCCCATGAAAAACTGTTTTTT	CASNGAAAHEKLFF
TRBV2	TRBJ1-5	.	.	TGTGCCAGCAGCCGCATAACCCAGCCCCAGCATTTT	CASSRITQPQHF
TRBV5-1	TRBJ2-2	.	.	TGCGCCAGCAGCTTGGCAACAAACACCGGGGAGCTGTTTTTT	CASSLATNTGELFF
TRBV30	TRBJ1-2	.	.	TGTGCCTGGAGTGTTAACTCTGGGTATGGCTACACCTTC	CAWSVNSGYGYTF
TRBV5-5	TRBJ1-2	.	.	TGTGCCAGCAGCTTGAGCAGGGGCCTATTTGGCTACACCTTC	CASSLSRGLFGYTF
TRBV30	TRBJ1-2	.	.	TGTGCCTGGAGTCTCGACAGCGGTATAGGCTACACCTTC	CAWSLDSGIGYTF
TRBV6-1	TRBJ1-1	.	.	TGTGCCAGCAGTGTCTCAGGGACGAACACTGAAGCTTTCTTT	CASSVSGTNTEAFF
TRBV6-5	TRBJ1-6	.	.	TGTGCCAGCAGTTCTTTAGGATCTCCAGGGGCCCTCCACTTT	CASSSLGSPGALHF
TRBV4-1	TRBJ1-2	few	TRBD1	TGCGCCAGCAGTCCGGACAGGGGAGACTATGGCTACACCTTC	CASSPDRGDYGYTF
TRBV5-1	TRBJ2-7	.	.	TGCGCCAGCAGCTTGGAACGGGCCGAAATGGACTACGAGCAGTACTTC	CASSLERAEMDYEQYF
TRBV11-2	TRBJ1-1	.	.	TGTGCCAGCAGCTTGGACATGGGGGGGGGCACTGAAGCTTTCTTT	CASSLDMGGGTEAFF
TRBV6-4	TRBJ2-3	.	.	TGTGCCAGCAGTGAGGGGCGGGGCAGCACAGATACGCAGTATTTT	CASSEGRGSTDTQYF
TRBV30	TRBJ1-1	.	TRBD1	TGTGCCTGGAGCTCTGGGACAGTCGAAAAAGCTTTCTTT	CAWSSGTVEKAFF
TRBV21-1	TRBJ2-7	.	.	TGTGCCAGCAGCACCCCGTCAGGATCCTACGAGCAGTACTTC	CASSTPSGSYEQYF
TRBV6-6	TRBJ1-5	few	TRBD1	TGTGCCAGCAGTACCGGGACAGGGATTTTGCCCCAGCATTTT	CASSTGTGILPQHF
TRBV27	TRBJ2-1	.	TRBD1	TGTGCCAGCAGTCCATCGTACAGGGGCAATGAGCAGTTCTTC	CASSPSYRGNEQFF
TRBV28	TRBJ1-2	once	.	TGTGCCAGCAGAACGACTAACTATGGCTACACCTTC	CASRTTNYGYTF
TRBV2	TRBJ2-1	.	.	TGTGCCAGCAGCCGGACAGCCCAAGAGCAGTTCTTC	CASSRTAQEQFF
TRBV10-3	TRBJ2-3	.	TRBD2	TGTGCCATCAAGGTGGGCTTGGGCGGGGGAACAGATACGCAGTATTTT	CAIKVGLGGGTDTQYF
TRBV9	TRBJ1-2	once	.	TGTGCCAGCAGCGTAGGACAGGTCGGCGGCTACACCTTC	CASSVGQVGGYTF
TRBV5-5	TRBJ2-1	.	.	TGTGCCAGCAGCTTTGAAGGGATATCCTACAATGAGCAGTTCTTC	CASSFEGISYNEQFF